Listed below are T cell receptor beta chains from one sample, sequenced in a study of long-term antiretroviral therapy in people with HIV. Method: immunoSEQ multiplex PCR; TCRdb's copy keeps in-frame clones and lacks some. This table holds 35,000 to 40,000 clones, 85% to 95% found once. Source: unsorted PBMCs, taken 4.1 years after starting antiretroviral therapy. These receptors all stem from a woman in her forties or fifties with HIV. Each CDR3 is given with its conserved first and last residue. The order of the fields is V gene, J gene, D gene, CDR3 protein. D genes are given only for firm matches.

v_call: TRBV27
j_call: TRBJ2-7
d_call: -
cdr3_aa: CASSFLQGEQYF

v_call: TRBV2
j_call: TRBJ2-7
d_call: -
cdr3_aa: CASSEPSGHPASSYEQYF

v_call: TRBV5-4
j_call: TRBJ1-5
d_call: -
cdr3_aa: CASSQGGDQPQHF

v_call: TRBV6-1
j_call: TRBJ2-3
d_call: -
cdr3_aa: CASTHRGGPDTQYF

v_call: TRBV7-3
j_call: TRBJ1-1
d_call: -
cdr3_aa: CASSSGTANTEAFF

v_call: TRBV15
j_call: TRBJ2-7
d_call: -
cdr3_aa: CATSRDILSSGEQYF

v_call: TRBV6-1
j_call: TRBJ1-5
d_call: -
cdr3_aa: CASSNSLAGYQPQHF

v_call: TRBV11-2
j_call: TRBJ2-3
d_call: TRBD2
cdr3_aa: CASSLVGGGADTQYF

v_call: TRBV7-6
j_call: TRBJ2-5
d_call: TRBD2
cdr3_aa: CASWSGEQETQYF

v_call: TRBV7-2
j_call: TRBJ1-5
d_call: TRBD1
cdr3_aa: CASSPGQSSNQPQHF

v_call: TRBV5-4
j_call: TRBJ1-2
d_call: TRBD1
cdr3_aa: CASSFGQGGREDGYTF

v_call: TRBV2
j_call: TRBJ1-1
d_call: -
cdr3_aa: CASSGGYTEAFF

v_call: TRBV7-2
j_call: TRBJ2-5
d_call: -
cdr3_aa: CASSLARGLVGTQYF

v_call: TRBV2
j_call: TRBJ2-7
d_call: -
cdr3_aa: CASSGKVVGSYEQYF

v_call: TRBV29-1
j_call: TRBJ2-3
d_call: TRBD2
cdr3_aa: CSVVTSGGSSDTQYF

v_call: TRBV2
j_call: TRBJ1-2
d_call: TRBD1
cdr3_aa: CASSSRTGGANYGYTF

v_call: TRBV12-5
j_call: TRBJ1-5
d_call: -
cdr3_aa: CASGFDSGGDQPQHF

v_call: TRBV6-6
j_call: TRBJ1-5
d_call: TRBD1
cdr3_aa: CASRLDRDGNQPQHF

v_call: TRBV7-8
j_call: TRBJ1-6
d_call: -
cdr3_aa: CASAFPDSPLHF

v_call: TRBV7-2
j_call: TRBJ2-7
d_call: TRBD1
cdr3_aa: CASSPVGGGAYEQYF

v_call: TRBV4-2
j_call: TRBJ1-1
d_call: TRBD1
cdr3_aa: CASSQHSTGTAEAFF

v_call: TRBV10-3
j_call: TRBJ2-2
d_call: TRBD2
cdr3_aa: CATGSGANTGELFF

v_call: TRBV27
j_call: TRBJ2-7
d_call: TRBD1
cdr3_aa: CASSSSDRPYEQYF

v_call: TRBV5-5
j_call: TRBJ2-1
d_call: TRBD1
cdr3_aa: CASSLAGAGGFGEQFF

v_call: TRBV18
j_call: TRBJ2-1
d_call: -
cdr3_aa: CASSPPRGDYNEQFF

v_call: TRBV19
j_call: TRBJ2-2
d_call: -
cdr3_aa: CASSPLTGELFF

v_call: TRBV2
j_call: TRBJ1-4
d_call: TRBD1
cdr3_aa: CASSAGTGGRGEKLFF

v_call: TRBV10-3
j_call: TRBJ2-3
d_call: TRBD2
cdr3_aa: CAISDGTSPDTQYF

v_call: TRBV10-3
j_call: TRBJ2-1
d_call: -
cdr3_aa: CAISEVGSTGTRQGEQFF

v_call: TRBV6-5
j_call: TRBJ2-7
d_call: TRBD1
cdr3_aa: CASSPPNRGPYEQYF

v_call: TRBV7-6
j_call: TRBJ2-5
d_call: -
cdr3_aa: CASSDRTVGQETQYF

v_call: TRBV5-6
j_call: TRBJ1-5
d_call: -
cdr3_aa: CASSLATSQPQHF

v_call: TRBV5-1
j_call: TRBJ2-5
d_call: -
cdr3_aa: CASSSNNQETQYF

v_call: TRBV28
j_call: TRBJ1-6
d_call: -
cdr3_aa: CASSLGGFSSPLHF

v_call: TRBV6-5
j_call: TRBJ2-7
d_call: TRBD1
cdr3_aa: CASSYNPGQPSYEQYF

v_call: TRBV5-6
j_call: TRBJ2-3
d_call: -
cdr3_aa: CASSRRVSTDTQYF

v_call: TRBV5-3
j_call: TRBJ2-5
d_call: -
cdr3_aa: CARSLAEGAETQYF

v_call: TRBV7-8
j_call: TRBJ1-2
d_call: TRBD1
cdr3_aa: CASSLGTGQAAKGYTF

v_call: TRBV5-4
j_call: TRBJ1-1
d_call: -
cdr3_aa: CASSLETGEAFF

v_call: TRBV7-3
j_call: TRBJ1-1
d_call: -
cdr3_aa: CASSLTGLTEAFF

v_call: TRBV5-1
j_call: TRBJ1-2
d_call: -
cdr3_aa: CASSPGGSDYGYTF

v_call: TRBV28
j_call: TRBJ1-2
d_call: -
cdr3_aa: CASRIPAGGIYGYTF

v_call: TRBV5-1
j_call: TRBJ1-1
d_call: -
cdr3_aa: CASSEGGGGTEAFF

v_call: TRBV9
j_call: TRBJ2-1
d_call: TRBD2
cdr3_aa: CASSVEGSGGVGNEQFF

v_call: TRBV6-5
j_call: TRBJ1-5
d_call: -
cdr3_aa: CASSRIEGNQPQHF

v_call: TRBV11-2
j_call: TRBJ2-5
d_call: -
cdr3_aa: CASSLVPSQETQYF

v_call: TRBV5-5
j_call: TRBJ1-6
d_call: TRBD1
cdr3_aa: CASKVGDSNPPIGSPLHF

v_call: TRBV25-1
j_call: TRBJ1-4
d_call: -
cdr3_aa: CASSDWGRSNEKLFF

v_call: TRBV2
j_call: TRBJ1-1
d_call: -
cdr3_aa: CASTDRQNTEAFF

v_call: TRBV7-3
j_call: TRBJ2-3
d_call: TRBD2
cdr3_aa: CASSSGTSGGIDTQYF

v_call: TRBV2
j_call: TRBJ2-2
d_call: -
cdr3_aa: CASTAQLTGELFF

v_call: TRBV19
j_call: TRBJ2-7
d_call: -
cdr3_aa: CASSKQTPYEQYF

v_call: TRBV11-1
j_call: TRBJ2-3
d_call: -
cdr3_aa: CASSLMTTDTQYF

v_call: TRBV5-4
j_call: TRBJ2-3
d_call: TRBD2
cdr3_aa: CASSLERGGIDTQYF

v_call: TRBV30
j_call: TRBJ1-3
d_call: -
cdr3_aa: CAWTLMVGNTIYF